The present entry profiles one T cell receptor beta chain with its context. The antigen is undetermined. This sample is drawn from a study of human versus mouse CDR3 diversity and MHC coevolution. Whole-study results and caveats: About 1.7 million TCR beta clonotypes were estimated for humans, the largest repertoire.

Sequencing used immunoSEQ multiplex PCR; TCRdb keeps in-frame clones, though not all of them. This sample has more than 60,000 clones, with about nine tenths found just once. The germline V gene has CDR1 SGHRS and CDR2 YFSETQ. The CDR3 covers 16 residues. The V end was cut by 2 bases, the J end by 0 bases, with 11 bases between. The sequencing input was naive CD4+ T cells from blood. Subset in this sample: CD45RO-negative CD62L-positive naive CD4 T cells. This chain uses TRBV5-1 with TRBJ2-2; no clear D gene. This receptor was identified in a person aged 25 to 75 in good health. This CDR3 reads CASSFDTTTNTGELFF. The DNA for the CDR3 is TGCGCCAGCAGCTTCGACACAACCACGAACACCGGGGAGCTGTTTTTT.